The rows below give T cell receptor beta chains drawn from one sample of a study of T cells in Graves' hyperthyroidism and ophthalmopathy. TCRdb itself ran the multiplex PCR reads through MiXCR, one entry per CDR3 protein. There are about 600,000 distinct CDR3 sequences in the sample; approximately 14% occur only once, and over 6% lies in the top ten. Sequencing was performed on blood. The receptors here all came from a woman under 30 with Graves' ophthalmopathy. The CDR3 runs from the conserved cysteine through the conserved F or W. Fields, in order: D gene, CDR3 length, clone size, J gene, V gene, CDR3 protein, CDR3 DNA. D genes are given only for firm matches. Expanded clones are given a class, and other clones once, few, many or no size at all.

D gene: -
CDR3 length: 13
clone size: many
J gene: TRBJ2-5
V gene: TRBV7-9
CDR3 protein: CASSFMGGETQYF
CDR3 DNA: TGTGCCAGCAGCTTTATGGGAGGAGAGACCCAGTACTTC

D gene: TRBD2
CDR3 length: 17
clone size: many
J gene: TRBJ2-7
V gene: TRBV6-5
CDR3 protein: CASSYSRTSGDYYEQYF
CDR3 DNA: TGTGCCAGCAGTTACTCAAGGACTAGCGGAGACTACTACGAGCAGTACTTC

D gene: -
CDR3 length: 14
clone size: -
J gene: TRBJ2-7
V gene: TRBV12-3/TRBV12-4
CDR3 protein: CASSLGPGSNEQYF
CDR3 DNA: TGTGCCAGCAGTTTAGGGCCAGGGTCCAACGAGCAGTACTTC

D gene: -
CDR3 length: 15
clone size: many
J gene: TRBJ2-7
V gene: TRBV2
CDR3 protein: CASSELGQLSYEQYF
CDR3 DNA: TGTGCCAGCAGTGAACTCGGACAGCTCTCCTACGAGCAGTACTTC

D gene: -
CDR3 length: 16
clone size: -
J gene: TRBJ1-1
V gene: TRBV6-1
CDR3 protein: CASSSLTLTENTEAFF
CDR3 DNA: TGTGCCAGCAGTTCCCTAACTTTGACGGAGAACACTGAAGCTTTCTTT

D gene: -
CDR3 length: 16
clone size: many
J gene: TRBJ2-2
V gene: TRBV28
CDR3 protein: CASTLQLGLFVGELFF
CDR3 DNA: TGTGCCAGCACTCTCCAACTGGGACTGTTTGTCGGGGAGCTGTTTTTT

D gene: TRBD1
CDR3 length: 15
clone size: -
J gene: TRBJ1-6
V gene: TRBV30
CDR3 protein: CAWSVWGTGNSPLHF
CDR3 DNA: TGTGCCTGGAGTGTTTGGGGGACAGGGAATTCACCCCTCCACTTT

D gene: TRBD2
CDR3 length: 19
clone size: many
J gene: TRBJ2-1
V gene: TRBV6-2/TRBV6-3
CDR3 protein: CASSFPPHGLAGTYNEQFF
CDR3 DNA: TGTGCCAGCAGTTTCCCACCCCACGGACTAGCGGGAACCTACAATGAGCAGTTCTTC

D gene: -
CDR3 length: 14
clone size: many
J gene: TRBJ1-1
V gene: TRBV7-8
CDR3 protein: CASSRSGGSTGAFF
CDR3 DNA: TGTGCCAGCAGCCGATCCGGGGGATCAACTGGCGCTTTCTTT

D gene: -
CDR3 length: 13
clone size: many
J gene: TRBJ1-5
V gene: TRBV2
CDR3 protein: CASMRGGSQPQHF
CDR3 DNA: TGTGCCAGCATGAGAGGGGGATCTCAGCCCCAGCATTTT

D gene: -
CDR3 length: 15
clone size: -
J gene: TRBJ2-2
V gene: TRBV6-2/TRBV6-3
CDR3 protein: CASSARDRLTGELFF
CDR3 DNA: TGTGCCAGCAGTGCCCGGGACCGACTCACCGGGGAGCTGTTTTTT

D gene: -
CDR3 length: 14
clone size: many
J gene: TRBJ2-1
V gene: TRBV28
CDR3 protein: CASSLRLGYNEQFF
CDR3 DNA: TGTGCCAGCAGTTTACGGCTAGGCTACAATGAGCAGTTCTTC

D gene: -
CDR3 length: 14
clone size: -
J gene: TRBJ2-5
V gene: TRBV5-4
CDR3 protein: CASSWTNQQETQYF
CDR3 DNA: TGTGCCAGCAGCTGGACAAACCAACAAGAGACCCAGTACTTC

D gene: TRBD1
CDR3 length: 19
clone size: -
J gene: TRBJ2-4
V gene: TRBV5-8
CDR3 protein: CASSPQQGLFLKAKNIQYF
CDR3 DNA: TGTGCCAGCTCACCGCAACAGGGGCTTTTCTTGAAAGCCAAAAACATTCAGTACTTC

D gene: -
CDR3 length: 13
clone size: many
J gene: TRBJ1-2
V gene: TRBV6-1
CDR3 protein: CASSEDGLYGYTF
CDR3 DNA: TGTGCCAGCAGTGAAGACGGCCTCTATGGCTACACCTTC

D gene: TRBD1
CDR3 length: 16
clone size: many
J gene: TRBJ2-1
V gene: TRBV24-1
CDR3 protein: CATSDPGQGTYNEQFF
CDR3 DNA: TGTGCCACCAGTGACCCGGGACAGGGAACCTACAATGAGCAGTTCTTC

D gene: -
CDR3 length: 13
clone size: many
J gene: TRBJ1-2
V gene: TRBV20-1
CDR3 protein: CSAPAQGSDGYTF
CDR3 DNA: TGCAGTGCCCCCGCGCAGGGGAGTGATGGCTACACCTTC

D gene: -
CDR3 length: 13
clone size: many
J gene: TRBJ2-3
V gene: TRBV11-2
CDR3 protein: CASSGGGGDTQYF
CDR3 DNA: TGTGCCAGCAGCGGAGGGGGGGGGGATACGCAGTATTTT

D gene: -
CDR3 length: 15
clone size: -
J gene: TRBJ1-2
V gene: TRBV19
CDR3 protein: CASSISGLLNYGYTF
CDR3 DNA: TGTGCCAGTAGTATCTCGGGACTCCTAAACTATGGCTACACCTTC

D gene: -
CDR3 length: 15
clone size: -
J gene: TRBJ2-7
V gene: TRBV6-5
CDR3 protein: CASSYAGVPPDEQCF
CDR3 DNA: TGTGCCAGCAGTTACGCGGGCGTACCTCCAGACGAGCAGTGCTTC

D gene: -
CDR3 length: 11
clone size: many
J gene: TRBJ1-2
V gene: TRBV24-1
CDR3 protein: CATSLGGGYTF
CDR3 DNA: TGTGCCACCAGTCTCGGTGGGGGCTACACCTTC

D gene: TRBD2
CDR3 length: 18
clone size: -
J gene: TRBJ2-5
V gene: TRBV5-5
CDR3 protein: CASSLALAGVSFQETQYF
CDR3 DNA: TGTGCCAGCAGCTTGGCGCTAGCGGGAGTCTCCTTCCAAGAGACCCAGTACTTC

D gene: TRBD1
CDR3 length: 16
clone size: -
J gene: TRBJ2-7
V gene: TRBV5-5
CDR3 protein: CASSFVGGQGAFEQYF
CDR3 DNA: TGTGCCAGCAGCTTCGTCGGGGGACAGGGGGCTTTCGAGCAGTACTTC

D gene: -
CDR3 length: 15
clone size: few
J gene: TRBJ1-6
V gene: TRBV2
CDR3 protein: CASSEDFLRGSPLHF
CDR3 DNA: TGTGCCAGCAGTGAAGATTTCCTTCGGGGATCACCCCTCCACTTT

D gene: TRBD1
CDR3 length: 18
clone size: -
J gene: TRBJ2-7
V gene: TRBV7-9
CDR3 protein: CASSPSGQGLHIPYEQYF
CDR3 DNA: TGTGCCAGCAGCCCCTCGGGACAGGGATTGCATATTCCCTACGAGCAGTACTTC

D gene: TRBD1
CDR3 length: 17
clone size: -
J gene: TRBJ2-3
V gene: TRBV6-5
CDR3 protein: CASSYWGQGYGTDTQYF
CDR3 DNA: TGTGCCAGCAGTTACTGGGGACAGGGATATGGCACAGATACGCAGTATTTT

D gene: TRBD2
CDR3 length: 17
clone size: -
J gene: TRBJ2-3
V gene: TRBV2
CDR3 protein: CASRGGLAGGSPDTQYF
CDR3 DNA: TGTGCCAGCAGGGGTGGACTAGCGGGAGGGTCCCCAGATACGCAGTATTTT

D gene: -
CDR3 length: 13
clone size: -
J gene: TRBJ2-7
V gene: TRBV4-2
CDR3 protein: CASSREYSYEQYF
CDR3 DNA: TGTGCCAGCAGCCGTGAGTACTCCTACGAGCAGTACTTC

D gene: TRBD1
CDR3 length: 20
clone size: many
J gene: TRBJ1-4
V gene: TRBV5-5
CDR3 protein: CASSFTPWTGGTATNEKLFF
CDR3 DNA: TGTGCCAGCAGCTTCACTCCTTGGACAGGGGGTACCGCAACTAATGAAAAACTGTTTTTT

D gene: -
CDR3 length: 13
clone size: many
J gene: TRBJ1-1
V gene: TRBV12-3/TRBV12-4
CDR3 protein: CASSLSQETEAFF
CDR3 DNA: TGTGCCAGCAGTTTATCCCAGGAGACTGAAGCTTTCTTT

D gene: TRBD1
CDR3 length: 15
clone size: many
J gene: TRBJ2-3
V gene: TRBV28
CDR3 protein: CASSYGTASTDTQYF
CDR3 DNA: TGTGCCAGCAGTTACGGGACAGCCAGCACAGATACGCAGTATTTT

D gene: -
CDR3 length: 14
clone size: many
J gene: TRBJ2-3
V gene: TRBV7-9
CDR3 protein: CASSLITSTDTQYF
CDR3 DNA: TGTGCCAGCAGCTTAATCACTAGCACAGATACGCAGTATTTT

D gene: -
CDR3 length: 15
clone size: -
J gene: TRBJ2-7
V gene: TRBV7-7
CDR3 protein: CASSPGQGSGSEQYF
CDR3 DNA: TGTGCTAGCAGCCCGGGACAGGGTAGCGGGAGCGAGCAGTACTTC

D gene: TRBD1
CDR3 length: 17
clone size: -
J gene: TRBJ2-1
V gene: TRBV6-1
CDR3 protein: CASSTGTGSESYNEQFF
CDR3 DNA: TGTGCCAGCAGCACAGGGACAGGGAGTGAGTCCTACAATGAGCAGTTCTTC

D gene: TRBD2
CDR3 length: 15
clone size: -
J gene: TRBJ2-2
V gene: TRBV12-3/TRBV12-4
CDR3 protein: CASSLGGRGRRELFF
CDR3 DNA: TGTGCCAGCAGTTTAGGCGGGAGGGGTAGGCGGGAGCTGTTTTTT

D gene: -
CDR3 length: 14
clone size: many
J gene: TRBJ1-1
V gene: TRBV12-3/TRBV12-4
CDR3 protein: CASSLGQVNTEAFF
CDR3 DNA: TGCGCCAGCAGCTTGGGGCAGGTAAACACTGAAGCTTTCTTT

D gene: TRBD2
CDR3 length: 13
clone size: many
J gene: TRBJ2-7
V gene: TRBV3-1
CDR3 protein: CASSPPAGDEQYF
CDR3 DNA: TGTGCCAGCAGCCCCCCGGCGGGAGACGAGCAGTACTTC

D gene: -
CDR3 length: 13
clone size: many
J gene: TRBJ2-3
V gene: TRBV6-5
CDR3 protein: CASSYSTVDTQYF
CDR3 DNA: TGTGCCAGCAGTTACTCGACGGTGGATACGCAGTATTTT

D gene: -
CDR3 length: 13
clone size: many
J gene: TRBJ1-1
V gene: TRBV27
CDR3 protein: CASSLSWQTEAFF
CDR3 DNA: TGTGCCAGCAGTTTATCGTGGCAGACTGAAGCTTTCTTT

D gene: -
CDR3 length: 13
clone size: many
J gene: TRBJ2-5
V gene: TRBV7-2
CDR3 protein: CASSSSLQETQYF
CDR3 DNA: TGTGCCAGCAGCTCCTCCCTCCAAGAGACCCAGTACTTC

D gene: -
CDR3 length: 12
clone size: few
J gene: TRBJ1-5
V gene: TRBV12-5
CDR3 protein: CASGLAPKPQHF
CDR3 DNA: TGTGCTAGTGGTTTGGCCCCCAAGCCCCAGCATTTT

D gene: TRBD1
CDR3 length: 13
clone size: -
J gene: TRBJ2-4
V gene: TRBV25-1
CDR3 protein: CASSELGQSLQYF
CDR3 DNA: TGTGCCAGCTCCGAGTTGGGACAGTCCCTTCAGTACTTC

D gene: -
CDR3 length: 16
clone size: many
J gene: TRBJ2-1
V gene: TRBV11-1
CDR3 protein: CASSPRTASSYNEQFF
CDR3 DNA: TGTGCCAGCAGCCCCAGGACAGCCAGCTCCTACAATGAGCAGTTCTTC

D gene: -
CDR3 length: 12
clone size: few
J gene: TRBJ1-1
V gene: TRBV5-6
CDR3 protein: CASSFSTTEAFF
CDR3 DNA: TGTGCCAGCAGCTTTAGTACCACTGAAGCTTTCTTT

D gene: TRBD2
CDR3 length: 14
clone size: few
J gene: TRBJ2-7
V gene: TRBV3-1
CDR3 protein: CASSRWRESYEQYF
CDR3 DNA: TGTGCCAGCAGTCGTTGGCGGGAGAGCTACGAGCAGTACTTC

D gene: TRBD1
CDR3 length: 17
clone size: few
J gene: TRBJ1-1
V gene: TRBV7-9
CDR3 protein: CASSASFAGTANTETFF
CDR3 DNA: TGTGCCAGCAGCGCCTCATTTGCCGGGACAGCGAACACTGAAACTTTCTTT

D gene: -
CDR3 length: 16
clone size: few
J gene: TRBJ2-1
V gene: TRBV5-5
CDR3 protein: CASSLVPSSAWNEQFF
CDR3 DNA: TGTGCCAGCAGCTTGGTGCCCTCAAGCGCATGGAATGAGCAGTTCTTC

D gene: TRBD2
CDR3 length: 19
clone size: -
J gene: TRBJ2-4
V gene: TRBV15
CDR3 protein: CATSLVTARDGRAKNIQYF
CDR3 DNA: TGTGCCACCAGCCTTGTAACGGCGAGGGACGGGAGGGCCAAAAACATTCAGTACTTC

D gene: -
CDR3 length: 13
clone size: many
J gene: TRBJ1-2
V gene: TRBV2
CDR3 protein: CASSGGLAAGYTF
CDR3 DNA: TGTGCCAGCAGTGGGGGCCTGGCGGCGGGCTACACCTTC

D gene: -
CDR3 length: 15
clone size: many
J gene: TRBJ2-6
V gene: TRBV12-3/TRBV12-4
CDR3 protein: CASSSRGAGANVLTF
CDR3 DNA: TGTGCCAGCAGTTCCAGGGGGGCTGGGGCCAACGTCCTGACTTTC

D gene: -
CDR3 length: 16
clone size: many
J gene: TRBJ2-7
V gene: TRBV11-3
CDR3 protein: CASSTPFGPAGNEQYF
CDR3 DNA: TGTGCCAGCAGCACTCCCTTCGGACCCGCGGGAAACGAGCAGTACTTC

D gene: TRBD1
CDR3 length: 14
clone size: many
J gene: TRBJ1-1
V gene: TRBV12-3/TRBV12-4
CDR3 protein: CASSQGQGADEAFF
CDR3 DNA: TGTGCCAGCAGCCAAGGACAGGGGGCGGATGAAGCTTTCTTT

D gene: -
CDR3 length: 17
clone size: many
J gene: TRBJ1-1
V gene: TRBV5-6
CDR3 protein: CASSLDFRSAGWPEAFF
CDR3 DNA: TGTGCCAGCAGCTTGGATTTTAGGTCGGCAGGGTGGCCTGAAGCTTTCTTT

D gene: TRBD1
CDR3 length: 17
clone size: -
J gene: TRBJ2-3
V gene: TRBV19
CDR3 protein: CASSPPAGTGDTDTQYF
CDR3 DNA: TGTGCCAGTAGTCCCCCAGCCGGGACAGGGGACACAGATACGCAGTATTTT

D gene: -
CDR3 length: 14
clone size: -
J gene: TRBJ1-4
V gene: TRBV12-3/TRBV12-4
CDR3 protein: CASSLRGVGEKLFF
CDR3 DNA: TGTGCCAGCAGCCTTCGGGGGGTGGGTGAAAAACTGTTTTTT